This TCR beta chain was recorded in a study of identical twins. This clonotype was observed a handful of times. CDR3 size: 14 residues. Germline CDR1 is LNHNV and CDR2 is YYDKDF (reference sequence). The germline V and J ends were trimmed by 0 bases and 6 bases, with 9 bases remaining between them. TCRdb redid the calling of the 5' RACE reads with MiXCR, one entry per CDR3 protein. Seen here are under 250,000 distinct CDR3 sequences, approximately 12% observed once, and the top ten hold roughly 3.7%. A further study also used this sample, focusing on yellow fever vaccine responses in identical twins.

The clonotype originates from a woman under 30 in good health. The chain employs TRBV15 and TRBJ2-1, with D hard to call. Sequenced material: memory (CD45RO+) T cells sorted from blood. Here the CDR3 reads CATSREIGRNEQFF. CDR3 bases: TGTGCCACCAGCAGAGAAATCGGACGCAATGAGCAGTTCTTC.